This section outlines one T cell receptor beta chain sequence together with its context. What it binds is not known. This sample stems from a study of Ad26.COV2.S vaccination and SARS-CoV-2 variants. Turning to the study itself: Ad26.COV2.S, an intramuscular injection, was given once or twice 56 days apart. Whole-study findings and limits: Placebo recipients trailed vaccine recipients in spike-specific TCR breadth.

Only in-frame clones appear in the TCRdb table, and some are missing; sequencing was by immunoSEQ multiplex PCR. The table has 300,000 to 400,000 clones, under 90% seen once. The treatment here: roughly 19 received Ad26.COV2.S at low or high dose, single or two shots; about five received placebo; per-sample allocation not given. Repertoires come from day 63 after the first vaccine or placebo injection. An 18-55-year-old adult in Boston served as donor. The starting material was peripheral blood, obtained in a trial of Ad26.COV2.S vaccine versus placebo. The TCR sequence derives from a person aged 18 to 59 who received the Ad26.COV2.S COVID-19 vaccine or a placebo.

The CDR3 nucleotides are TGCGCCAGCAGCTTGGCAGTTTCCCGCACAGATACGCAGTATTTT. Protein product: CASSLAVSRTDTQYF. The V call is TRBV5-1, the J call TRBJ2-3; D remains unclear. V lost 0 bases and J 1 base, leaving 9 bases between the germline ends. The CDR3 spans 15 residues. Germline V lookup: CDR1 SGHRS, CDR2 YFSETQ.